This T cell receptor beta chain was captured in a study of read filtering for tumor transcriptome and immune sequencing. At the level of the study: Transcriptome libraries were built from DNase-treated RNA. The study's findings and limits: Correlation between methods rose after single-read clonotypes were removed. Approximately 82% of IR-seq clonotypes had a single read, yet these held approximately 3.5% of reads.

This clonotype was seen a handful of times. Its antigen is as yet unknown. This library used roughly 400 ng RNA and molecular barcoded adaptors spanning alpha/delta and beta/gamma chains. TCRdb called the reads again in MiXCR, with one record for every CDR3 protein. The profile shows roughly 38,000 distinct CDR3 sequences, about an eighth of them singletons. V was cut by 1 base and J by 5 bases, with 12 bases left in between. Germline values: CDR1 MGHRA, CDR2 YSYEKL. CDR3 size: 15 residues. The J gene is TRBJ1-5, the V gene TRBV4-1; tentatively, D is TRBD1 (6 bases). This TCR came from a donor at least 40 years old with multiple myeloma. The source material was a population of CD138-negative cells sorted from bone marrow. CDR3: CASSQGSQGDQPQHF. DNA for the CDR3: TGCGCCAGCAGCCAAGGATCACAGGGAGATCAGCCCCAGCATTTT.